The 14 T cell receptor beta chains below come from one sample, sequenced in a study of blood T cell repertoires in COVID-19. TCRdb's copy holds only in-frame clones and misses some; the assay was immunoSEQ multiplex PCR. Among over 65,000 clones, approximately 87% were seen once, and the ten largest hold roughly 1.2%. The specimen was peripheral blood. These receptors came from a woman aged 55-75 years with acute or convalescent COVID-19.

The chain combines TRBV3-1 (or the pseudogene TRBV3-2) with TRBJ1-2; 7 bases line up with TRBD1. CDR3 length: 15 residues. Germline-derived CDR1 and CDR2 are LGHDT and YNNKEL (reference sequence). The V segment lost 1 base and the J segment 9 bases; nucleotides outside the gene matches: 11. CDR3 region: CASSQAGTVLGSYTF. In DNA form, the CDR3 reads TGTGCCAGCAGCCAAGCCGGGACAGTCCTTGGAAGCTACACCTTC.

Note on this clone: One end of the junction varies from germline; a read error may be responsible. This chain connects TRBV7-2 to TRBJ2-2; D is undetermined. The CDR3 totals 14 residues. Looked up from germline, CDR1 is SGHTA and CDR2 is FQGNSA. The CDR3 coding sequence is TGTGCCAGCACCTTAGGACGGGACACCGGGGAGCTGTTTTTT. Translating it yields CASTLGRDTGELFF.

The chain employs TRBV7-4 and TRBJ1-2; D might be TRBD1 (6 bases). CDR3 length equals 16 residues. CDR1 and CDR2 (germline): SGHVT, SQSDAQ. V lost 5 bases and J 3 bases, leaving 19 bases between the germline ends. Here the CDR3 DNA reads TGTGCCAGCAGCACAAGGGCAGGGGTGTTGGACTATGGCTACACCTTC. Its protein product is CASSTRAGVLDYGYTF.

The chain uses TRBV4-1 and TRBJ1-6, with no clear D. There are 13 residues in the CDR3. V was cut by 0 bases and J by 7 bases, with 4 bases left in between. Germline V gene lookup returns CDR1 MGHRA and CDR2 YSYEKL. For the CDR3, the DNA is TGCGCCAGCAGCCAAGAGTCAAATTCACCCCTCCACTTT. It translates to CASSQESNSPLHF.

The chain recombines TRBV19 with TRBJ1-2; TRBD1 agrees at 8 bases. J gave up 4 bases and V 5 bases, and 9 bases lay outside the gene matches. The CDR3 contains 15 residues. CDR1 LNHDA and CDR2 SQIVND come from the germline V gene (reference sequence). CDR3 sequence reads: CASSPATGARYGYTF. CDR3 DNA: TGTGCCAGTAGTCCCGCGACAGGGGCGCGCTATGGCTACACCTTC.

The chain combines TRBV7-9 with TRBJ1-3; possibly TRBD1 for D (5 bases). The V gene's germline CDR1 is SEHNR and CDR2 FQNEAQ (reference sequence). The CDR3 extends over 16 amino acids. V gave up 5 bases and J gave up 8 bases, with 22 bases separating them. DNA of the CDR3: TGTGCCAGCAGCCCGATCCCCAGGGCGGCGAAGGACACCATATATTTT. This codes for CASSPIPRAAKDTIYF.

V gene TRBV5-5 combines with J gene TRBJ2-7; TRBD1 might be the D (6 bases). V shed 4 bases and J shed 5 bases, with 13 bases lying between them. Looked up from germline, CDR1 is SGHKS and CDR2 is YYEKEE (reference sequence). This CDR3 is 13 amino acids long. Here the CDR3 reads CASSRGPGDEQYV. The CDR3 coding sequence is TGTGCCAGCAGCCGCGGTCCAGGGGACGAGCAGTACGTC.

DNA for the CDR3: TGTGCCAGCAGTCCCTATCTTAGCAACCTCATGAACACTGAAGCTTTCTTT. This translates into CASSPYLSNLMNTEAFF. This chain connects TRBV3-1 (or the pseudogene TRBV3-2) to TRBJ1-1; D unclear. The CDR3 is 17 residues long. Trimming took 6 bases from V and 0 from J, leaving 20 bases between them. Germline lookup yields CDR1 LGHDT and CDR2 YNNKEL (reference sequence).

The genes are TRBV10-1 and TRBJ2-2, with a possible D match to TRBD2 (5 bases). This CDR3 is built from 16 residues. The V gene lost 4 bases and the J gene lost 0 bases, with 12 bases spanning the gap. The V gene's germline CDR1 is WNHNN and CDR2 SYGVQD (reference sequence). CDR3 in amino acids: CASSGTSDANTGELFF. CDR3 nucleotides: TGCGCCAGCAGTGGGACTTCCGACGCGAACACCGGGGAGCTGTTTTTT.

DNA for the CDR3: TGTGCCACCCAAGGGGGAGCTAGCACAGATACGCAGTATTTT. Translating gives CATQGGASTDTQYF. The chain carries TRBV6-5 and TRBJ2-3; maybe TRBD1 (6 bases). The V gene's germline CDR1 is MNHEY and CDR2 SVGAGI. CDR3 length equals 14 residues. Trimming cost V 10 bases and J 0 bases, with 14 bases left between them.

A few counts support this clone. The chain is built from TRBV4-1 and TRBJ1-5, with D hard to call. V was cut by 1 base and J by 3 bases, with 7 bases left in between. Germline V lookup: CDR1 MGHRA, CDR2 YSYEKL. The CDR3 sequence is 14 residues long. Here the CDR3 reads CASSQGHNNQPQHF. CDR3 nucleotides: TGCGCCAGCAGCCAAGGGCACAACAATCAGCCCCAGCATTTT.

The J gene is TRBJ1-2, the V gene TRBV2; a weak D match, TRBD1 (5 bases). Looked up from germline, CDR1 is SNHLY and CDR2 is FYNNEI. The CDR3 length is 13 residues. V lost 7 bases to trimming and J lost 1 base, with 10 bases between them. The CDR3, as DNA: TGTGCCAGCAAAGGGGTGATTAACTATGGCTACACCTTC. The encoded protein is CASKGVINYGYTF.

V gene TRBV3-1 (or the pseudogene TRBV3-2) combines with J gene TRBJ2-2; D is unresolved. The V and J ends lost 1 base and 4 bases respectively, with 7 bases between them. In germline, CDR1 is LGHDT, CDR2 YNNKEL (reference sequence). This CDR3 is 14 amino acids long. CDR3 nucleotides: TGTGCCAGCAGCCAAGCCGGTGGCACCGGGGAGCTGTTTTTT. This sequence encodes CASSQAGGTGELFF.

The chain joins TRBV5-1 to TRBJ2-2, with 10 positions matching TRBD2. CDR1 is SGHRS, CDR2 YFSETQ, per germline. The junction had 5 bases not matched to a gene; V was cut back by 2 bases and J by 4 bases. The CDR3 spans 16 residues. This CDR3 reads CASSLLAGGGTGELFF. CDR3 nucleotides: TGCGCCAGCAGCTTATTAGCGGGAGGCGGCACCGGGGAGCTGTTTTTT. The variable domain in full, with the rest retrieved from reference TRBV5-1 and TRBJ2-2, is KAGVTQTPRYLIKTRGQQVTLSCSPISGHRSVSWYQQTPGQGLQFLFEYFSETQRNKGNFPGRFSGRQFSNSRSEMNVSTLELGDSALYLCASSLLAGGGTGELFFGEGSRLTVL.